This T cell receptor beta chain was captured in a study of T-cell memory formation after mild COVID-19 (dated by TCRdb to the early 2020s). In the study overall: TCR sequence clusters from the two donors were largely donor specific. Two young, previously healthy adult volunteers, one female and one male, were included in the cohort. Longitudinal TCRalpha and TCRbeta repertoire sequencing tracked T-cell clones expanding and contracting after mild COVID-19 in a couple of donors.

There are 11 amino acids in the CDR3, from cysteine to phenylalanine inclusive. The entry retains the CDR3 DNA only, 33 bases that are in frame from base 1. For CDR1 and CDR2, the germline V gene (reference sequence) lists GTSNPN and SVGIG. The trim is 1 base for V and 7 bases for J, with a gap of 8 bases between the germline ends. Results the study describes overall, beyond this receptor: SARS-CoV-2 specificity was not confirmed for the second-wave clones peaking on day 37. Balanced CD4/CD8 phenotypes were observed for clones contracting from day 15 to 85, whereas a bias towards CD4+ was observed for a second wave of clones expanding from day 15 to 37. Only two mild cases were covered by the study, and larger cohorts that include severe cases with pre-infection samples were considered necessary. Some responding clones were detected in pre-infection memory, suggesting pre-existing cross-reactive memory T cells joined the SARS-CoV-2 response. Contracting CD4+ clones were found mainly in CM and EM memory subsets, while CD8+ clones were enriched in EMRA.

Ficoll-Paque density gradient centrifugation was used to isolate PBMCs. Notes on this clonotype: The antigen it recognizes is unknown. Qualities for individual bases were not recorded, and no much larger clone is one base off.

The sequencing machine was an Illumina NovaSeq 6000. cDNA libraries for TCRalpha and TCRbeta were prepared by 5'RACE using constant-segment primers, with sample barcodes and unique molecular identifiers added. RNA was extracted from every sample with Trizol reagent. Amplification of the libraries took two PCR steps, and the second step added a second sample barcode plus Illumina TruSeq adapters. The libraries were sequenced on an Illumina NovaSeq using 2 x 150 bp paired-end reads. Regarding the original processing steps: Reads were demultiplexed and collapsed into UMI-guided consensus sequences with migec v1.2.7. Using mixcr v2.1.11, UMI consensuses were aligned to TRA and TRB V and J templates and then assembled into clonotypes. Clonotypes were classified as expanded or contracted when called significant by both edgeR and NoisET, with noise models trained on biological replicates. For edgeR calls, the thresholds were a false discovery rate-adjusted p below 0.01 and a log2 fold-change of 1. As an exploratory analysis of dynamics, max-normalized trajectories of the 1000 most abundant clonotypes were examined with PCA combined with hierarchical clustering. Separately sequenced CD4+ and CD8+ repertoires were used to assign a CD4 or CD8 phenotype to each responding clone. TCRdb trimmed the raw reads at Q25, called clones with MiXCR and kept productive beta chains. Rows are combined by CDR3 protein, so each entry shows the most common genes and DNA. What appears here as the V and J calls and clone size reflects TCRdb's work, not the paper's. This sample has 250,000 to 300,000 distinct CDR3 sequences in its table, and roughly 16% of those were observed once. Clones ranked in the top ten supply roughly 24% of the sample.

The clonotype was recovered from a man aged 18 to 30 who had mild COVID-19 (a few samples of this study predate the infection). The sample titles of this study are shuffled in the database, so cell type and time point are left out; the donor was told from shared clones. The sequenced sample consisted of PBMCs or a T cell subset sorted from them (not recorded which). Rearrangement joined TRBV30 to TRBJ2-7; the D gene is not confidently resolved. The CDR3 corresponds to CAWSELEEQYF. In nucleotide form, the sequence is TGTGCCTGGAGTGAACTGGAAGAGCAGTACTTC. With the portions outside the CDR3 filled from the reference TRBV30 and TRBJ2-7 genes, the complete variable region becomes SQTIHQWPATLVQPVGSPLSLECTVEGTSNPNLYWYRQAAGRGLQLLFYSVGIGQISSEVPQNLSASRPQDRQFILSSKKLLLSDSGFYLCAWSELEEQYFGPGTRLTVT.